A selection of T cell receptor beta chains follows, all from one sample in a study of blood T cell repertoires in COVID-19. Produced via immunoSEQ multiplex PCR; TCRdb's table is partial and in-frame only. Here the sample spans tens of thousands of clones, more than 80% being singletons. Specimen: peripheral blood. The receptors here all came from a human donor in a cohort sampled during active COVID-19. Each CDR3 is given with its conserved first and last residue. Each record gives: J gene, clone size, CDR3 length, V gene, D gene, CDR3 protein, CDR3 DNA. A D gene is named only where the DNA matches it firmly. A clone size is listed for some rows: how often the clone was seen (once, few, many), or a class if it is expanded.

J gene: TRBJ2-2
clone size: -
CDR3 length: 18
V gene: TRBV4-1
D gene: TRBD2
CDR3 protein: CASSPRELAGGYTGELFF
CDR3 DNA: TGCGCCAGCAGCCCGAGGGAGCTAGCGGGGGGGTACACCGGGGAGCTGTTTTTT

J gene: TRBJ2-2
clone size: -
CDR3 length: 16
V gene: TRBV3-1/TRBV3-2
D gene: TRBD1
CDR3 protein: CASSQSGTGGTGELFF
CDR3 DNA: TGTGCCAGCAGCCAATCCGGGACAGGGGGCACCGGGGAGCTGTTTTTT

J gene: TRBJ1-3
clone size: -
CDR3 length: 15
V gene: TRBV6-1
D gene: -
CDR3 protein: CASSESQGPGNTIYF
CDR3 DNA: TGTGCCAGCAGTGAATCCCAGGGGCCAGGAAACACCATATATTTT

J gene: TRBJ1-4
clone size: -
CDR3 length: 16
V gene: TRBV27
D gene: -
CDR3 protein: CASSFGWGATNEKLFF
CDR3 DNA: TGTGCCAGCAGTTTTGGATGGGGGGCAACTAATGAAAAACTGTTTTTT

J gene: TRBJ2-1
clone size: -
CDR3 length: 15
V gene: TRBV7-3
D gene: TRBD2
CDR3 protein: CASSLHGGVPNEQFF
CDR3 DNA: TGTGCCAGCAGCTTACACGGGGGGGTGCCCAATGAGCAGTTCTTC

J gene: TRBJ1-2
clone size: few
CDR3 length: 12
V gene: TRBV24-1
D gene: -
CDR3 protein: CATSDPTVGYTF
CDR3 DNA: TGTGCCACCAGTGACCCGACAGTTGGCTACACCTTC

J gene: TRBJ2-2
clone size: -
CDR3 length: 16
V gene: TRBV19
D gene: -
CDR3 protein: CASRTGGLANTGELFF
CDR3 DNA: TGTGCCAGTAGAACAGGCGGATTAGCGAACACCGGGGAGCTGTTTTTT

J gene: TRBJ2-7
clone size: few
CDR3 length: 14
V gene: TRBV10-1
D gene: -
CDR3 protein: CASSDTGVSYEQYF
CDR3 DNA: TGCGCCAGCAGTGATACAGGAGTTTCCTACGAGCAGTACTTC

J gene: TRBJ2-5
clone size: few
CDR3 length: 17
V gene: TRBV9
D gene: TRBD1
CDR3 protein: CASSVGGGGQGRETQYF
CDR3 DNA: TGTGCCAGCAGCGTAGGAGGCGGGGGACAGGGTAGGGAGACCCAGTACTTC

J gene: TRBJ1-1
clone size: -
CDR3 length: 14
V gene: TRBV5-5
D gene: TRBD1
CDR3 protein: CASSQTGGSTEAFF
CDR3 DNA: TGTGCCAGCAGCCAGACAGGGGGAAGCACTGAAGCTTTCTTT